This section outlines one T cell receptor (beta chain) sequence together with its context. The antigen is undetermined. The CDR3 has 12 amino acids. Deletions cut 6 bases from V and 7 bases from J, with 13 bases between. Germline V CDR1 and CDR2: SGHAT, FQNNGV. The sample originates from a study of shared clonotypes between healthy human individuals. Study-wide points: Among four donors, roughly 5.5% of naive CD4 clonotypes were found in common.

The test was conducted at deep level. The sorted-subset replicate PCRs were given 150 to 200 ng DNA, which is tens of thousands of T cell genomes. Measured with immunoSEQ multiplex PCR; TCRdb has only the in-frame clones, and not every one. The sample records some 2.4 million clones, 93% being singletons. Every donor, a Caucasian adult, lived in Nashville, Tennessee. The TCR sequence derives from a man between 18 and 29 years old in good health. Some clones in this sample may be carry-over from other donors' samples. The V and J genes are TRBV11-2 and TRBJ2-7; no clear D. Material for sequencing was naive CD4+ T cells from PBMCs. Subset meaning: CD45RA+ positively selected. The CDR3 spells CASSNPGFEQYF. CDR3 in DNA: TGTGCCAGCAGTAATCCAGGCTTTGAGCAGTACTTC.